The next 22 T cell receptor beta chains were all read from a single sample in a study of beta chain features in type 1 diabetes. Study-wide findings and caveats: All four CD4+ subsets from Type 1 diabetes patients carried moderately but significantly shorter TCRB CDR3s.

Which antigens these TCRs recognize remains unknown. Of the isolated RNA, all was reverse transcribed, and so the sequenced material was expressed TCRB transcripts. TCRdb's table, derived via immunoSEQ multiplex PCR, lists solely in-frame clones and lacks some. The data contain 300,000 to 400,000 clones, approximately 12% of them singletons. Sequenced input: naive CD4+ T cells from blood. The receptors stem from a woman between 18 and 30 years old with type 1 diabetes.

CDR3 DNA: TGTGCCAGCACGGGACAGGGGGCCTACGAGCAGTACGTC. It specifies CASTGQGAYEQYV. The chain is built from TRBV18 and TRBJ2-7, with 11 bases fitting TRBD1. The CDR3 has 13 amino acids. The germline gives CDR1 KGHSH, CDR2 LQKENI. V lost 8 bases and J lost 2; bases outside the gene matches: 2.

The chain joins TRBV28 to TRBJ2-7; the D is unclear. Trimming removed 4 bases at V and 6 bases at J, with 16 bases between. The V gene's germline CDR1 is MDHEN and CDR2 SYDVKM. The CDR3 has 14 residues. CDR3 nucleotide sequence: TGTGCCAGCAGTTCCCCGACTTCCGCTGGCGAGCAGTACTTC. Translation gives CASSSPTSAGEQYF.

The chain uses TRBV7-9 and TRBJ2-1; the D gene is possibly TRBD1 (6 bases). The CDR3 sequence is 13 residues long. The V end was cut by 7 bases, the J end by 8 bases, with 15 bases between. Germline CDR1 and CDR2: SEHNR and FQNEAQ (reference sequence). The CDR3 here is CASNPQGDDEQFF. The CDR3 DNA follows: TGTGCCAGCAACCCACAGGGTGACGATGAGCAGTTCTTC.

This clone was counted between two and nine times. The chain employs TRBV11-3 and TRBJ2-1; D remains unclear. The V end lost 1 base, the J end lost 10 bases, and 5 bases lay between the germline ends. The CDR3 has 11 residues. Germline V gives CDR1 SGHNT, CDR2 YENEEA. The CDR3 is CASSLGEEQFF. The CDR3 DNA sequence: TGTGCCAGCAGCTTAGGAGAAGAGCAGTTCTTC.

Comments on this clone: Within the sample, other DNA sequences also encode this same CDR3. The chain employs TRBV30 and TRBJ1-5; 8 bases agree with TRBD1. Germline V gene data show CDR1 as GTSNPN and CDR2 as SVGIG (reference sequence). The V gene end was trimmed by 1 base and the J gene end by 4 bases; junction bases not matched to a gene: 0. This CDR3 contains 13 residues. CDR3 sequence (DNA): TGTGCCTGGAGTGGACAGGGGAATCAGCCCCAGCATTTT. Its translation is CAWSGQGNQPQHF.

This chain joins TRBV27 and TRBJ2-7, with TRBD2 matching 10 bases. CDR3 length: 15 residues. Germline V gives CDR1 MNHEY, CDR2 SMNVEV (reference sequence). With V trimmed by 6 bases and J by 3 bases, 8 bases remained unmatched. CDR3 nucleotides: TGTGCCAGCAGCCCCAGGACTAGCGGCTTCTACGAGCAGTACGTC. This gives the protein CASSPRTSGFYEQYV.

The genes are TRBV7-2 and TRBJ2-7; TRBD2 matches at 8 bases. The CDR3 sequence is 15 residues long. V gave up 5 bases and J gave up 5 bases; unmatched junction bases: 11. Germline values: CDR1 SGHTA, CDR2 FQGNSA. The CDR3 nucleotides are TGTGCCAGCAGCCCCCGGGCTAGCGGGTTCCACGAGCAGTACGTC. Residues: CASSPRASGFHEQYV.

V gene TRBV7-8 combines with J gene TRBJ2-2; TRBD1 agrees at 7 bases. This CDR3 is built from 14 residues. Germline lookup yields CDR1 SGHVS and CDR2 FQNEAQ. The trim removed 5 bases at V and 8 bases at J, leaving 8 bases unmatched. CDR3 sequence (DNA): TGTGCCAGCAGCCCACAGGGGAATATTGGGGAGCTGTTTTTT. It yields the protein CASSPQGNIGELFF.

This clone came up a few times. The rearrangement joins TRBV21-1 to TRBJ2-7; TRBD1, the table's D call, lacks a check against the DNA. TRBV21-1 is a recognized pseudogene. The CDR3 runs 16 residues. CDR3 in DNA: TGTGCCAGCAGCAAAGTGGGTAGTGGGGGCCGCTACGAGCAGTACGTC. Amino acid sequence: CASSKVGSGGRYEQYV.

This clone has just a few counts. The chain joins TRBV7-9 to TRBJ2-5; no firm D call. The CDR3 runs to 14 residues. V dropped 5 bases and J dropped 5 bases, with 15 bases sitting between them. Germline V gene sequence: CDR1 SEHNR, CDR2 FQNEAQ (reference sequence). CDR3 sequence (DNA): TGTGCCAGCAGCCTACGTGAGTTCTGGGAGACCCAGTACTTC. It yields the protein CASSLREFWETQYF.

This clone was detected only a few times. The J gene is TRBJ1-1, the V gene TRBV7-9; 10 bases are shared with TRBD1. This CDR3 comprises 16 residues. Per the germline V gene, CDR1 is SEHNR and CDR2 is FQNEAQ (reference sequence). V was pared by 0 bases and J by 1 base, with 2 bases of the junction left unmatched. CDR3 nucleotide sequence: TGTGCCAGCAGCTTAGCCTGGACAGGGGGGAACACTGAAGCTTTCTTT. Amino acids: CASSLAWTGGNTEAFF. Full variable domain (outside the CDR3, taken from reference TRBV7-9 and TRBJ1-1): DTGVSQNPRHKITKRGQNVTFRCDPISEHNRLYWYRQTLGQGPEFLTYFQNEAQLEKSRLLSDRFSAERPKGSFSTLEIQRTEQGDSAMYLCASSLAWTGGNTEAFFGQGTRLTVV.

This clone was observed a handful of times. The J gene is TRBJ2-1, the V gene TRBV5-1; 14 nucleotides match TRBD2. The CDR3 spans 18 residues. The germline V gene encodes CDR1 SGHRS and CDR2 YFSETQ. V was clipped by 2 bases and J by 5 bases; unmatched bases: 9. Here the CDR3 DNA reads TGCGCCAGCAGCTTACCGACTAGCGGGAGGGCGGATCACAATGAGCAGTTCTTC. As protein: CASSLPTSGRADHNEQFF.

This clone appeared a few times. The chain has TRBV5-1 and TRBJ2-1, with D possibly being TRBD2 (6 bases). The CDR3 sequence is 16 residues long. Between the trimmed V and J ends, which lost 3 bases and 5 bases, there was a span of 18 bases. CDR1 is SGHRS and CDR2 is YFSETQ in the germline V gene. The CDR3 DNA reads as TGCGCCAGCAGCTGGGGGGTAGGTAGCGGTAACAATGAGCAGTTCTTC. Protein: CASSWGVGSGNNEQFF.

Here the CDR3 DNA reads TGCGCCAGCAGCCCCTCGTTGGGACAGGGGGAAGCCGGGGAGCTGTTTTTT. As protein: CASSPSLGQGEAGELFF. The V call is TRBV4-1, the J call TRBJ2-2, with 11 bases lining up with TRBD1. The trim removed 4 bases at V and 6 bases at J, leaving 10 bases unmatched. This CDR3 is 17 amino acids long. Per germline, CDR1 MGHRA and CDR2 YSYEKL.

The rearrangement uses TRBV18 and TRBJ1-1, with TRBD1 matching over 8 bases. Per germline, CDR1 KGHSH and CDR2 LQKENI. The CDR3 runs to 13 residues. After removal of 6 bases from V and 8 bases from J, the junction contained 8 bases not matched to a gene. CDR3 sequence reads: CASSKGQAPEAFF. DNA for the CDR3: TGTGCCAGCTCGAAGGGACAGGCCCCCGAAGCTTTCTTT.

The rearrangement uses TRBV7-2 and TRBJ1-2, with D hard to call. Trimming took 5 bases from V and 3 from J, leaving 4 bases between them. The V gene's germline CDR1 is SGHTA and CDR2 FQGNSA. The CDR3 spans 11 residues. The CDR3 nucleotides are TGTGCCAGCAGCCAATACTATGGCTACACCTTC. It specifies CASSQYYGYTF.

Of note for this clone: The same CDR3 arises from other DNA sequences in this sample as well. This chain's CDR3 is CASSPGGSYGYTF. The CDR3 DNA sequence: TGTGCCAGCAGCCCCGGGGGGTCCTATGGCTACACCTTC. The chain combines TRBV7-2 with TRBJ1-2; TRBD1 might be the D (5 bases). Trimming stripped 5 bases from V and 4 bases from J, with 11 bases between. CDR1 SGHTA and CDR2 FQGNSA come from the germline V gene. This CDR3 has 13 residues.

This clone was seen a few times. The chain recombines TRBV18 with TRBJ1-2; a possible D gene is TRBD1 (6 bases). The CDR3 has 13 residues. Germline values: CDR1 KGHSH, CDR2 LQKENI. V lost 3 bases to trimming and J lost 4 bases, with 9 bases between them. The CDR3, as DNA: TGTGCCAGCTCACCGGACAGCCGCTATGGCTACACCTTC. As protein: CASSPDSRYGYTF.

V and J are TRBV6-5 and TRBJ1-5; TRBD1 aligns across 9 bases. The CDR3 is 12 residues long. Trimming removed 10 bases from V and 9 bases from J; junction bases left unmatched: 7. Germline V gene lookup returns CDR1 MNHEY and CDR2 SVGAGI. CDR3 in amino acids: CATSPGQGPQHF. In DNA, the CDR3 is TGTGCCACCAGCCCGGGACAGGGGCCCCAGCATTTT.

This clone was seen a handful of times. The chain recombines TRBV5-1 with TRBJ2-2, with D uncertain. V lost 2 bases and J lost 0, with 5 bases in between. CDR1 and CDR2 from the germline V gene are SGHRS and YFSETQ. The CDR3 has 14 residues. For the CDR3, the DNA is TGCGCCAGCAGCTTCCTGTCGAACACCGGGGAGCTGTTTTTT. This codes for CASSFLSNTGELFF.

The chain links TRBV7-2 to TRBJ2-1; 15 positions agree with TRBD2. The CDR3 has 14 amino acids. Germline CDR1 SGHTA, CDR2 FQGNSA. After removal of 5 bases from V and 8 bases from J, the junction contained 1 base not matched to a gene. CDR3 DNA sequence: TGTGCCAGCAGCCGGACTAGCGGGAGGGATGAGCAGTTCTTC. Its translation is CASSRTSGRDEQFF.

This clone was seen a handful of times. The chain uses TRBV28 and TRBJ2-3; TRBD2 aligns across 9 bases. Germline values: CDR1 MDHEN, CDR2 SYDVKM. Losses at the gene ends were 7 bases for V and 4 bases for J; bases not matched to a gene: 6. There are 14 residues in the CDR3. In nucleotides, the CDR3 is TGTGCCAGCAACGCGGGAGGGTTGGCAGATACGCAGTATTTT. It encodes CASNAGGLADTQYF.